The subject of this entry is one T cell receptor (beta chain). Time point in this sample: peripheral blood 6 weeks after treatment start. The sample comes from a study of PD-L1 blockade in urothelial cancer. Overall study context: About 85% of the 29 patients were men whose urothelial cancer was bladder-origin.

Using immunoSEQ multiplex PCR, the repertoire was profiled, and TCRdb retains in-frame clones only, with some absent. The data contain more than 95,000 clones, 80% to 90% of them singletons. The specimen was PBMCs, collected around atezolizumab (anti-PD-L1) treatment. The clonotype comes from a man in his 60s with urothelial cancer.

DNA for the CDR3: TGTGCCAGCAGTAAGCTGGAGGGAAGTGCAGATACGCAGTATTTT. Residues: CASSKLEGSADTQYF. The V gene is TRBV6-6, the J gene TRBJ2-3; the D gene is possibly TRBD2 (6 bases). CDR3 size: 15 residues. V lost 5 bases, J lost 4 bases, and 16 bases lay in between. The germline V gene has CDR1 MNHNY and CDR2 SVGAGI (reference sequence).